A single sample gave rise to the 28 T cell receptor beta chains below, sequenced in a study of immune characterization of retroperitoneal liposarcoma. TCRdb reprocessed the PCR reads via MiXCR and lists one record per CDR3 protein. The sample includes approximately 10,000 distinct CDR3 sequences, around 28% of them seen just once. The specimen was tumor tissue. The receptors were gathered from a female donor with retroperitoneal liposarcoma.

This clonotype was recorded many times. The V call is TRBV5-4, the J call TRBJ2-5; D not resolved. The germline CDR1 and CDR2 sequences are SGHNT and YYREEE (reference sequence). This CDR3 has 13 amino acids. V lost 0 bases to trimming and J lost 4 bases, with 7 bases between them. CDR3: CASSLAGGETQYF. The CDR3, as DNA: TGTGCCAGCAGCTTGGCGGGCGGAGAGACCCAGTACTTC.

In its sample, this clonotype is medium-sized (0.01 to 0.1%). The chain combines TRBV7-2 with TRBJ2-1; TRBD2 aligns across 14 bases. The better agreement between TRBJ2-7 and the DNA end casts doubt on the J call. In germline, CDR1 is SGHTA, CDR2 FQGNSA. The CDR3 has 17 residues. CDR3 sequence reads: CASSRGTSGSKSYEQYF. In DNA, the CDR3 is TGTGCCAGCAGCCGCGGGACTAGCGGGAGTAAGTCCTACGAGCAGTACTTC.

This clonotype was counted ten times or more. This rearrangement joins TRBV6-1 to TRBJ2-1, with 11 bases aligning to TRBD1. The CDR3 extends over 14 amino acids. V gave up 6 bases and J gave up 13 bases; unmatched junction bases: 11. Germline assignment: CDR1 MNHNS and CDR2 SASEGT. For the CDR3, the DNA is TGTGCCAGCAGCCGGACAGGGGGCCAGGAGACCCAGTTCTTC. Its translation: CASSRTGGQETQFF.

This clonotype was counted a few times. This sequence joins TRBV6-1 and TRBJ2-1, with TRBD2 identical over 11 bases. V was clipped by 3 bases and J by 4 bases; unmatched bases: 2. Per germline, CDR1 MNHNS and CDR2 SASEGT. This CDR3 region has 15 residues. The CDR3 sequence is CASSETSGTYNEQFF. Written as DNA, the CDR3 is TGTGCCAGCAGTGAGACTAGCGGGACTTACAATGAGCAGTTCTTC.

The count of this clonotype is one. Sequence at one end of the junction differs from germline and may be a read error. The CDR3 bases are TGTGCCAGCAGCTTGTTTCCCGGGACTAGCGGGGGTATAATGCATGAGCAGTTCTTC. It translates to CASSLFPGTSGGIMHEQFF. The chain combines TRBV5-3 with TRBJ2-1; 14 positions agree with TRBD2. TRBV5-3 is recorded as an ORF, its role being uncertain. CDR3 length equals 19 residues.

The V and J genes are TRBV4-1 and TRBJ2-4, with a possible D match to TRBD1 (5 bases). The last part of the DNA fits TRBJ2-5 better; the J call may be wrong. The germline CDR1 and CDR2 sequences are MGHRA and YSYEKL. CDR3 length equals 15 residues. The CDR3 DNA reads TGCGCCAGCAGGGATACTGACAGCTACCAAGAGACCCAGTACTTC. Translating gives CASRDTDSYQETQYF.

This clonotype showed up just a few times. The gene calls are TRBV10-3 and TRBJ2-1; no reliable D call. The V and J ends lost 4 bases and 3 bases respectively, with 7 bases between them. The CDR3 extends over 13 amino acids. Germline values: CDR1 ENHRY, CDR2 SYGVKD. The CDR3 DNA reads TGTGCCATCAGTGGGTGGGGCTACAATGAGCAGTTCTTC. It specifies CAISGWGYNEQFF.

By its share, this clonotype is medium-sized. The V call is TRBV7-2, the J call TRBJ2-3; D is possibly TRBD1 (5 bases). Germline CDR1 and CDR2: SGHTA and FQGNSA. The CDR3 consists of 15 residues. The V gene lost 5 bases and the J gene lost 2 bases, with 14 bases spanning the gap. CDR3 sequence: CASSPWGRDTDTQYF. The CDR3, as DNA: TGTGCCAGCAGCCCCTGGGGCAGGGACACAGATACGCAGTATTTT.

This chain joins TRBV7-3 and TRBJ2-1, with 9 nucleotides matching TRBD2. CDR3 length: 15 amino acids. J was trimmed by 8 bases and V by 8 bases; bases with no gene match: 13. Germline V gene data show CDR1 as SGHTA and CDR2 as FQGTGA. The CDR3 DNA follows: TGTGCCAGCCAGGCGATAGCGGGAGCTAACGATGAGCAGTTCTTC. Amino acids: CASQAIAGANDEQFF.

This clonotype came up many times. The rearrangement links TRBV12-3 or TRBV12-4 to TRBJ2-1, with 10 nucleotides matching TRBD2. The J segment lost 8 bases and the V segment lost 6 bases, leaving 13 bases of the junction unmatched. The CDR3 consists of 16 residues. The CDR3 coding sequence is TGTGCCAGCAGCCCACTAGCGGGGATTATGCGAGATGAGCAGTTCTTC. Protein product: CASSPLAGIMRDEQFF.

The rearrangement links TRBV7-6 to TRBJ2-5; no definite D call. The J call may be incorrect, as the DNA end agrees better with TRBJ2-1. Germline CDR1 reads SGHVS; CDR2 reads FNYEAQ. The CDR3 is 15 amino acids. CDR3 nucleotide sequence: TGTGCCAGCAGCTTATCGCCTGACGTCTACAATGAGCAGTTCTTC. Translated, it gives CASSLSPDVYNEQFF.

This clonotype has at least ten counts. The DNA of the CDR3 is TGTGCCAGCAGCTTAGCCCATCGACCCGAGAGGAATGAGCAGTTCTTC. Translating gives CASSLAHRPERNEQFF. V is TRBV7-6 and J is TRBJ2-1, with D uncertain. This CDR3 contains 16 residues. Trimming cost V 0 bases and J 7 bases, with 16 bases left between them. Germline CDR1 and CDR2: SGHVS and FNYEAQ.

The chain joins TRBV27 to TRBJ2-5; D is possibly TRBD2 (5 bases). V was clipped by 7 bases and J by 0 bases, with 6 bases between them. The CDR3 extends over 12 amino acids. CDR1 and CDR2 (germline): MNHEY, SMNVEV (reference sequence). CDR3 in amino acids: CASKDYQETQYF. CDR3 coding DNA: TGTGCCAGCAAGGACTACCAAGAGACCCAGTACTTC.

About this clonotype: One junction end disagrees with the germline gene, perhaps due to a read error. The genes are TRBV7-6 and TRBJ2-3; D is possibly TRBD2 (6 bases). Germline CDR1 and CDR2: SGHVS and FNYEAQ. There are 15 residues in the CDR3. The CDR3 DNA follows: TGTGCTAGCAGCTTAGCGGTGGGGGGCACAGATACGCAGTATTTT. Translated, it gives CASSLAVGGTDTQYF.

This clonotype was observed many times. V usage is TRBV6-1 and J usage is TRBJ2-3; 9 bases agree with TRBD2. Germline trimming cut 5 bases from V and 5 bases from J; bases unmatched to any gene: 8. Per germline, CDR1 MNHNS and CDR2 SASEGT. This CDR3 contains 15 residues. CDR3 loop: CASSYRGGALDTQYF. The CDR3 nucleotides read TGTGCCAGCAGTTATCGCGGGGGGGCGTTAGATACGCAGTATTTT.

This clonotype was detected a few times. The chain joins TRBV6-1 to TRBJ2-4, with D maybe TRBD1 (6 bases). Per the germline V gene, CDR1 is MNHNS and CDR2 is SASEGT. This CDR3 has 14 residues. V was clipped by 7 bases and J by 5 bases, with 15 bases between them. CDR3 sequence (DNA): TGTGCCAGCAAGGAACAGGGTTTGCAAAACATTCAGTACTTC. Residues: CASKEQGLQNIQYF.

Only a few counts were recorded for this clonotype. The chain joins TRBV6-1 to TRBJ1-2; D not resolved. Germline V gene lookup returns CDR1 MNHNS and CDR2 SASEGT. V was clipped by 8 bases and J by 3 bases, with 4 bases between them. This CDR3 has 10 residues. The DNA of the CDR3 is TGTGCCAGCGGAGACTATGGCTACACCTTC. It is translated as CASGDYGYTF.

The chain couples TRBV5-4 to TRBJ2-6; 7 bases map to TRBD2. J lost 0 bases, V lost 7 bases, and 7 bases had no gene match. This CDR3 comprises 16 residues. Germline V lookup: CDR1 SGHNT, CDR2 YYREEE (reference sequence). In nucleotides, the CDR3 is TGTGCCAGCGCCTCGGGGGGACCCTCTGGGGCCAACGTCCTGACTTTC. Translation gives CASASGGPSGANVLTF.

The CDR3 sequence is CAIRGTYEQYF. The CDR3 nucleotides read TGTGCCATCAGGGGGACCTACGAGCAGTACTTC. The chain joins TRBV10-3 to TRBJ2-7; no definite D call. Germline V gene lookup returns CDR1 ENHRY and CDR2 SYGVKD. V dropped 6 bases and J dropped 2 bases, with 5 bases sitting between them. This CDR3 region has 11 residues.

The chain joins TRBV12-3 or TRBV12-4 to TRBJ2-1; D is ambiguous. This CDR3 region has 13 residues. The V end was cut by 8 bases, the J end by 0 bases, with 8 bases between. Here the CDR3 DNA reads TGTGCCAGCGGGGTGAGCTCCTACAATGAGCAGTTCTTC. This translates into CASGVSSYNEQFF.

The CDR3 nucleotides are TGTGCCAGCAGTGAAGGGTGGGAACAAGAGACCCAGTACTTC. Its protein product is CASSEGWEQETQYF. This chain uses TRBV6-1 with TRBJ2-5; D unclear. V was cut by 1 base and J by 2 bases, with 8 bases left in between. The CDR3 covers 14 residues. Germline CDR1 reads MNHNS; CDR2 reads SASEGT.

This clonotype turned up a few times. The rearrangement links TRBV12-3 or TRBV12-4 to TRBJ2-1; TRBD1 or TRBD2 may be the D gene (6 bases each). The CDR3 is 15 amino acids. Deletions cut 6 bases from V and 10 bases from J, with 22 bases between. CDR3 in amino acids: CASSEGEGGSYEQFF. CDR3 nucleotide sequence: TGTGCCAGCAGCGAAGGCGAGGGGGGCTCCTACGAGCAGTTCTTC.

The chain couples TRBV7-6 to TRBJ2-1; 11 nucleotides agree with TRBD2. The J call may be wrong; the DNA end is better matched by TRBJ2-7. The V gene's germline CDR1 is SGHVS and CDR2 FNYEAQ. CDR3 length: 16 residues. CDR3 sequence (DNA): TGTGCCAGCAGCGAAGGGACTAGCGGATTCTCCTACGAGCAGTACTTC. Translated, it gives CASSEGTSGFSYEQYF.

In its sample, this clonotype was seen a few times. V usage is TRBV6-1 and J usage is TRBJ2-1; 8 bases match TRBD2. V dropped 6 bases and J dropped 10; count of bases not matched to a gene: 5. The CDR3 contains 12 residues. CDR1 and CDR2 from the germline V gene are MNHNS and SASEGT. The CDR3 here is CASRPGGNEQFF. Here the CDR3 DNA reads TGTGCCAGCAGACCGGGGGGGAACGAGCAGTTCTTC.

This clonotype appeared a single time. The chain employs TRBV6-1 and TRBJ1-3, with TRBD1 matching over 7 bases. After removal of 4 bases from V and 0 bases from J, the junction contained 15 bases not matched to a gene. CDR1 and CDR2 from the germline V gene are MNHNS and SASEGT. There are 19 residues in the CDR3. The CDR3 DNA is TGTGCCAGCAGTGTCGGATTCGGGACAGAAGTTTTCTCTGGAAACACCATATATTTT. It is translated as CASSVGFGTEVFSGNTIYF.

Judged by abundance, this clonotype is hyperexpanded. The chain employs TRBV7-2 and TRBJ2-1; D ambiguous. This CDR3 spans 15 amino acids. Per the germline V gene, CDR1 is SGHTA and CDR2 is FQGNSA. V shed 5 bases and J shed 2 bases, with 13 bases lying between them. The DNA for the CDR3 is TGTGCCAGCAGCCCTTTGTATGGGGCCTACAATGAGCAGTTCTTC. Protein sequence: CASSPLYGAYNEQFF.

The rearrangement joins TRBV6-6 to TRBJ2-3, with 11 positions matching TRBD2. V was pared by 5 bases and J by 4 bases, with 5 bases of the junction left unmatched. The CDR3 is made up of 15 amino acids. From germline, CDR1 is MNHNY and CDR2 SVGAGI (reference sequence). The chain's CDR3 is CASSGGTSGADTQYF. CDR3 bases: TGTGCCAGCAGTGGAGGGACTAGCGGCGCAGATACGCAGTATTTT.

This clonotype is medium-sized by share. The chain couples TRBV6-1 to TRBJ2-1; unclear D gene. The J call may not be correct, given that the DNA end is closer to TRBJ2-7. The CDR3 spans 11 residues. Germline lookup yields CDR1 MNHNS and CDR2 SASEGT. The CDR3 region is CASSTWGEQYF. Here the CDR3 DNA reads TGTGCCAGCAGCACATGGGGCGAGCAGTACTTC.